The T cell receptor (beta chain) described here comes from a study of T cell responses to AZD1222 COVID-19 vaccine. Whole-study results and caveats: Donors were chiefly white British, with a greater number of females, and clonal diversity was perhaps underestimated.

Libraries were prepared by immunoSEQ multiplex PCR; TCRdb keeps only in-frame clonotypes and omits some of them. The sample lists 120,000 to 150,000 clones; roughly 90% were seen once. The count of this clone is one. Its specificity is unknown. This clonotype originated in an adult in good health. The source material was peripheral blood, sampled on day 0 of AZD1222 vaccination.

CDR3 nucleotides: TGTGCCAGCAGTTCCGCGACAGATTACAATGAGCAGTTCTTC. Translating gives CASSSATDYNEQFF. The chain joins TRBV5-6 to TRBJ2-1; perhaps TRBD1 as D (5 bases). V lost 5 bases to trimming and J lost 4 bases, with 13 bases between them. The CDR3 totals 14 residues. In germline, CDR1 is SGHDT, CDR2 YYEEEE.